The T cell receptor (beta chain) described here comes from a study of blood T cell repertoires in COVID-19. TCRdb's table, derived via immunoSEQ multiplex PCR, lists solely in-frame clones and lacks some. The table shows hundreds of thousands of clones, with 75% to 85% occurring only once. Germline lookup yields CDR1 MRHNA and CDR2 SNTAGT. The CDR3 totals 15 residues. Trimming cost V 2 bases and J 8 bases; bases outside gene matches: 2. The TCR was taken from a woman between 40 and 55 years old with acute COVID-19. What was sequenced was PBMCs or T cells enriched from blood (not recorded which). The genes are TRBV6-4 and TRBJ2-1, with 14 bases lining up with TRBD2. CDR3 DNA: TGTGCCAGCAGTGACGGGACTAGCGGGAGTGATGAGCAGTTCTTC. Translating gives CASSDGTSGSDEQFF.